This TCR beta chain was captured in a study of cytotoxic CD8 clonotypes in ibrutinib-treated CLL (dated by TCRdb to the early 2020s). Notes on the research overall: The cohort included around 15 treatment-naive and about a dozen relapsed/refractory patients; about 17 were IGHV unmutated. Partial responses were observed in about 25 patients and complete responses in 2; after a median follow-up of roughly 72 months, remission was maintained in roughly 15 patients and progression was observed in approximately 12. The response samples were drawn at a median of roughly eleven months into treatment, with a range of roughly 6 to 36 months. An average of about 260,000 productive templates and about 100,000 productive rearrangements was obtained per sample. Longitudinal samples were available for about 30% of the 86 trial participants. Cryopreserved peripheral blood mononuclear cells were collected at three points: before therapy, at response, and at either sustained remission or disease progression. Every remission and progressive disease sample was obtained while ibrutinib was still being received by the patients.

The goal of deep resolution MiSeq sequencing was a depth between 1 in 1 million and 1 in 200,000 T cells, and coverage averaged 10x per clonotype. The immunoSEQ hsTCRB Kit was used to generate TCR beta libraries. The paper's data handling went like this. The data were analyzed with ImmunoSEQ Analyzer and ImmunoSEQ Data Assistant, and V, D and J gene assignments followed IMGT definitions. Clonality, with values ranging from 0 to 1, was calculated as one minus the normalized Shannon entropy of productive rearrangement frequencies. Only overrepresented clonotypes making up at least 0.05% of the repertoire of each patient were included in the public clonotype analysis. Repertoires from about a dozen age-matched healthy donors in immuneACCESS were used as clonality controls. Here the immuneACCESS table is served through TCRdb, limited to in-frame sequences with V and J called. Missing clones are a known gap in these copies; in checked studies unresolved V genes cover under half, and the rest lacks a known reason. The DNA was the basis for D and trimming; V, J and clone size are from that table. This sample holds 100,000 to 150,000 clones; over 75% were observed only once. 2% to 2.5% of the sample is taken by the ten largest.

Remarks on this clone: Its binding antigen is unknown. No base quality information exists; no much larger clone differs at one position.

Explained via the paper, the time point label denotes: roughly 25 months on ibrutinib. For TCR beta library preparation, roughly 2 micrograms of genomic DNA were extracted from the cryopreserved PBMCs. Longitudinal blood samples from CLL patients receiving ibrutinib monotherapy were subjected to high-throughput TCR beta sequencing. Patients were enrolled in a phase 2 open-label single-center ibrutinib monotherapy trial. The CDR3 measures 17 amino acids from cysteine to phenylalanine. Only the CDR3 DNA stays, 51 bases, in frame from base 1. V is trimmed back by 6 bases and J by 2 bases, and the junction contains 8 bases that no gene match accounts for. Reading the germline V gene gives CDR1 MDHEN and CDR2 SYDVKM. The study at large found these results: Public clonotypes were rare and either shrank or stayed stable during treatment, and the rise in clonality at ibrutinib response reflected expansion of private clonotypes. Sampling times were not matched between sustained-remission and progressing patients, and lymph node repertoires were not studied. At baseline, clonality was higher than in age-matched healthy donors and showed a strong correlation with circulating CD8+ T-cell counts. At ibrutinib response clonality went up, during sustained remission it held steady, and at progression it dropped back toward baseline.

The rearrangement combines TRBV28 with TRBJ2-3, with 13 middle bases fitting TRBD2. This clonotype was sampled from a human donor with chronic lymphocytic leukemia. Sequences were derived from PBMCs, sampled after 24 months of ibrutinib treatment. The CDR3 protein: CASRSGTSGIHTDTQYF. The bases read TGTGCCAGCAGGTCCGGGACTAGCGGGATACACACAGATACGCAGTATTTT.